This T cell receptor beta chain was sequenced for a study of Ad26.COV2.S vaccination and SARS-CoV-2 variants. Study-level background: The authors gave Ad26.COV2.S intramuscularly, either once or twice 56 days apart.

Treatment in this sample: roughly 19 received Ad26.COV2.S at low or high dose, single or two shots; 5 received placebo; per-sample allocation not given. After the first vaccine or placebo injection, samples were drawn on day 63. Expressing Wuhan-strain SARS-CoV-2 spike, an Ad26 vector served as the vaccine. In this sample, this clone turned up a few times. The CDR3 extends over 16 amino acids. V trimming: 1 base; J trimming: 1 base; junction bases outside the gene matches: 3. CDR1 SEHNR and CDR2 FQNEAQ come from the germline V gene (reference sequence). Using immunoSEQ multiplex PCR, the repertoire was profiled, and TCRdb retains in-frame clones only, with some absent. This sample has around 500,000 clones, with about 88% found just once.

The TCR comes from a person between 18 and 60 years old who received the Ad26.COV2.S COVID-19 vaccine or a placebo. Sequences were derived from peripheral blood, sampled in a trial of Ad26.COV2.S vaccine versus placebo. V and J are TRBV7-9 and TRBJ2-7; the match to TRBD2 covers 11 bases. The DNA of the CDR3 is TGTGCCAGCAGCTTAGGTCTAGCGGGAGGTTCCTACGAGCAGTACTTC. Protein product: CASSLGLAGGSYEQYF.